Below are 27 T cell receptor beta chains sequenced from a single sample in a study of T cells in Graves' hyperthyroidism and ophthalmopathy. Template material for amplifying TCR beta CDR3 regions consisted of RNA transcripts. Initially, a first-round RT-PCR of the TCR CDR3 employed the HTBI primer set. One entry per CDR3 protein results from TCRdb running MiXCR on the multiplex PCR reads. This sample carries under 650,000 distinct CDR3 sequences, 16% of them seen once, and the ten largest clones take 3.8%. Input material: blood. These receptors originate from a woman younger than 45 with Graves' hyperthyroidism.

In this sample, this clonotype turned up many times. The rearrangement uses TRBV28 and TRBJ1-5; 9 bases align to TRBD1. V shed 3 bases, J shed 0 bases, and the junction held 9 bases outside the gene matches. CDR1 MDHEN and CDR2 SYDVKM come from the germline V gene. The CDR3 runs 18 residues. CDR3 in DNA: TGTGCCAGCAGTTTGTGGGACAGGGTCTCGGGTAGCAATCAGCCCCAGCATTTT. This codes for CASSLWDRVSGSNQPQHF.

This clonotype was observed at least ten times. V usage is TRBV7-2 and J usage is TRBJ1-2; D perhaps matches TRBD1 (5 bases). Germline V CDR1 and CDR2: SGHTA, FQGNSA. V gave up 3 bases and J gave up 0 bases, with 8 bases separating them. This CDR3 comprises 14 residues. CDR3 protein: CASSLGPSNYGYTF. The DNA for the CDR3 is TGTGCCAGCAGCTTGGGACCCTCTAACTATGGCTACACCTTC.

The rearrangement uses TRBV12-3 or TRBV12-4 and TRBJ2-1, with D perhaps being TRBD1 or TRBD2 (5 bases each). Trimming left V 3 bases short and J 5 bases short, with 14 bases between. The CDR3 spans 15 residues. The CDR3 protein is CASSLRHGGDNEQFF. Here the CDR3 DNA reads TGTGCCAGCAGTTTGCGTCATGGGGGAGACAATGAGCAGTTCTTC.

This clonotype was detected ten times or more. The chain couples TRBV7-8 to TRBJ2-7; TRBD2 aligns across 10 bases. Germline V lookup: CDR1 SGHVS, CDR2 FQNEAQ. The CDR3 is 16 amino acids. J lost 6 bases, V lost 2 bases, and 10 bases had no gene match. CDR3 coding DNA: TGTGCCAGCAGCTTATGGGCTAGCGGGAGCTCACTCGAGCAGTACTTC. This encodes CASSLWASGSSLEQYF.

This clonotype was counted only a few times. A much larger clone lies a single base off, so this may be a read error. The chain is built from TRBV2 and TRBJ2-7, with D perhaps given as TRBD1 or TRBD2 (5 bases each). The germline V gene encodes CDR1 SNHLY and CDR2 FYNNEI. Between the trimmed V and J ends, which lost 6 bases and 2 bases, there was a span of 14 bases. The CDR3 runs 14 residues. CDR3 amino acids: CASRGTEVTYEQYF. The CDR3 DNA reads TGTGCCAGCAGGGGGACGGAGGTAACCTACGAGCAGTACTTC. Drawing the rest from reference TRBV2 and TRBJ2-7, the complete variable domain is EPEVTQTPSHQVTQMGQEVILRCVPISNHLYFYWYRQILGQKVEFLVSFYNNEISEKSEIFDDQFSVERPDGSNFTLKIRSTKLEDSAMYFCASRGTEVTYEQYFGPGTRLTVT.

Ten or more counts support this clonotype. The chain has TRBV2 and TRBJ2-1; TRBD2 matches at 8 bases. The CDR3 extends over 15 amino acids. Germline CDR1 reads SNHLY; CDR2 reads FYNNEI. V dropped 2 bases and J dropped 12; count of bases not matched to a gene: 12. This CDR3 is CASSELRGSGIGQFF. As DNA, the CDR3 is TGTGCCAGCAGTGAATTAAGGGGTAGCGGGATAGGGCAGTTCTTC.

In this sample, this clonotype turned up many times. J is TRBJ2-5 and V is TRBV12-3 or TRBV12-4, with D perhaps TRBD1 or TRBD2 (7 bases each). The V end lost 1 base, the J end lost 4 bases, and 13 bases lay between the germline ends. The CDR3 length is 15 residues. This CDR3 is CASSLVSGGGETQYF. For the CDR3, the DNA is TGTGCCAGCAGTTTAGTTTCAGGGGGGGGAGAGACCCAGTACTTC.

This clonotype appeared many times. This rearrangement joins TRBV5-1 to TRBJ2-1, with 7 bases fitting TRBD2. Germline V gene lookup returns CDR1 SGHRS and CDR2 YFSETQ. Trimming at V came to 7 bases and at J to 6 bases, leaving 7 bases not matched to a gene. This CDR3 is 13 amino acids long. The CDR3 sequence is CASRAGDSNEQFF. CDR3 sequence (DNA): TGCGCCAGCCGGGCGGGAGACTCCAATGAGCAGTTCTTC.

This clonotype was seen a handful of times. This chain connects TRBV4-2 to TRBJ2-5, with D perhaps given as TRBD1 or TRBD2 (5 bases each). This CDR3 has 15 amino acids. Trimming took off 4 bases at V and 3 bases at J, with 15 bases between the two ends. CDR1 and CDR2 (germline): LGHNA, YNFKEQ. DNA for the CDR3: TGTGCCAGCAGCCCTAACCCGGGACCCGAAGAGACCCAGTACTTC. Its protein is CASSPNPGPEETQYF.

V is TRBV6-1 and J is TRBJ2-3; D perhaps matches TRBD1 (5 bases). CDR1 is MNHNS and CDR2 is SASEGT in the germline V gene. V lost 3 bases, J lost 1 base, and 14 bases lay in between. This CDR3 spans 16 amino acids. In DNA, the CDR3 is TGTGCCAGCAGTGACCGGACATTCTCTCGCACAGATACGCAGTATTTT. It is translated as CASSDRTFSRTDTQYF.

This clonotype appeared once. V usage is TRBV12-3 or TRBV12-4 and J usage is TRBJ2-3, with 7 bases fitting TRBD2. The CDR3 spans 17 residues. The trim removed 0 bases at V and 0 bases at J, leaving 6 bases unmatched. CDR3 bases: TGTGCCAGCAGTTTAGCTCTAGCGGACCCTAGCACAGATACGCAGTATTTT. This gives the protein CASSLALADPSTDTQYF.

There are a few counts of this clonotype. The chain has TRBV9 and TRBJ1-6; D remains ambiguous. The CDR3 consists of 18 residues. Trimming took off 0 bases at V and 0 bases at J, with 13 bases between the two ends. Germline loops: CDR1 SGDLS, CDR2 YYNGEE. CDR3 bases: TGTGCCAGCAGCGTAGGAGTCCAGGCCAGCTCCTATAATTCACCCCTCCACTTT. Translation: CASSVGVQASSYNSPLHF.

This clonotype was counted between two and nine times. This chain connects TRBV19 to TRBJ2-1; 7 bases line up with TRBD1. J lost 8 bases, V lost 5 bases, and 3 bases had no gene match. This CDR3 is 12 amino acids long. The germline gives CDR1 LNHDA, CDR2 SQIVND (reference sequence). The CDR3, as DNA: TGTGCCAGTAGTGCACAGGGGTATGAGCAGTTCTTC. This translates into CASSAQGYEQFF. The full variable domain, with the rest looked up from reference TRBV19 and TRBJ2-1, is DGGITQSPKYLFRKEGQNVTLSCEQNLNHDAMYWYRQDPGQGLRLIYYSQIVNDFQKGDIAEGYSVSREKKESFPLTVTSAQKNPTAFYLCASSAQGYEQFFGPGTRLTVL.

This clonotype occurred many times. The CDR3 sequence is CASSQGGLTGEAFF. The CDR3 coding sequence is TGTGCCAGCAGCCAAGGGGGCCTTACCGGTGAAGCTTTCTTT. This rearrangement joins TRBV3-1 to TRBJ1-1; D might be TRBD1 (5 bases). The CDR3 has 14 amino acids. Germline CDR1 is LGHDT and CDR2 is YNNKEL (reference sequence). The ends were cut back, 1 base at V and 7 bases at J, with 13 bases in the middle.

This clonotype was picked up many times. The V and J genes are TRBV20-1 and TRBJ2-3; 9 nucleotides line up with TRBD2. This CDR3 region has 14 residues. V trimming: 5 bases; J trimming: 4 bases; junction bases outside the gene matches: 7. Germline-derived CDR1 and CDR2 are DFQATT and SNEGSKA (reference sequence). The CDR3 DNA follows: TGCAGTGCTCAGATAGCGGGAGCGGCAGATACGCAGTATTTT. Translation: CSAQIAGAADTQYF.

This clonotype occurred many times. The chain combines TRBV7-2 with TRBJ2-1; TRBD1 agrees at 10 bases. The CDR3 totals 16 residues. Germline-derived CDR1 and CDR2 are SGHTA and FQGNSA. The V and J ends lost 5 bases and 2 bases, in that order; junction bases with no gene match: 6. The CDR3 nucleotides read TGTGCCAGCAGCGTACACGGGACAGGGGCCTACAATGAGCAGTTCTTC. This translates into CASSVHGTGAYNEQFF.

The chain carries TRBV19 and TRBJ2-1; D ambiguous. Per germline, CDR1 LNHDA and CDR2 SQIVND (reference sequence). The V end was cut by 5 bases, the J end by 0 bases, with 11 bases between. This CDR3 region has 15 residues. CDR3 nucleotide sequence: TGTGCCAGTAGTCCATTCATGAGCTCCTACAATGAGCAGTTCTTC. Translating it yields CASSPFMSSYNEQFF. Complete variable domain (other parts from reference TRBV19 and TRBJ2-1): DGGITQSPKYLFRKEGQNVTLSCEQNLNHDAMYWYRQDPGQGLRLIYYSQIVNDFQKGDIAEGYSVSREKKESFPLTVTSAQKNPTAFYLCASSPFMSSYNEQFFGPGTRLTVL.

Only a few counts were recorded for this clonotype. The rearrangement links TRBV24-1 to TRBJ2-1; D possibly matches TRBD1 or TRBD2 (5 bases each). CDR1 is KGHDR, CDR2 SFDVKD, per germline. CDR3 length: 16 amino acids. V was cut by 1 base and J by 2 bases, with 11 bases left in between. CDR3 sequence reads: CATSDFPPGPYNEQFF. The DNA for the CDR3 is TGTGCCACCAGTGATTTTCCCCCGGGGCCCTACAATGAGCAGTTCTTC.

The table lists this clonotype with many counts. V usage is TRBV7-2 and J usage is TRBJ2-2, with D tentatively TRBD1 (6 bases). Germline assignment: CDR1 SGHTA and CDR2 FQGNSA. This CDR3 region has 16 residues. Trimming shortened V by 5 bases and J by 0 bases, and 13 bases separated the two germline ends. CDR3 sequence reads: CASSPRTAPNTGELFF. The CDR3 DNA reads TGTGCCAGCAGCCCTCGGACAGCTCCGAACACCGGGGAGCTGTTTTTT.

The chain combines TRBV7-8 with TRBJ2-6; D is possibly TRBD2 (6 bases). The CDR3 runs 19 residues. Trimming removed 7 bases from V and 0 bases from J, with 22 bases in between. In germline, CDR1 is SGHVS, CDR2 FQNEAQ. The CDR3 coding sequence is TGTGCCAGCACCAAAGAGGGGCGTCCGCGGGACTCTGGGGCCAACGTCCTGACTTTC. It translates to CASTKEGRPRDSGANVLTF.

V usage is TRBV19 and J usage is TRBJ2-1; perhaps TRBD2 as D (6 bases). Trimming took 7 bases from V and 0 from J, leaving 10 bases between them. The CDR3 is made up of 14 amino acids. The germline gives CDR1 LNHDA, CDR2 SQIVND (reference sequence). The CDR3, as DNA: TGTGCCAGTACTAGCGCCGGCTCCTACAATGAGCAGTTCTTC. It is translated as CASTSAGSYNEQFF. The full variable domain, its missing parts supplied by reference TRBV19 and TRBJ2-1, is DGGITQSPKYLFRKEGQNVTLSCEQNLNHDAMYWYRQDPGQGLRLIYYSQIVNDFQKGDIAEGYSVSREKKESFPLTVTSAQKNPTAFYLCASTSAGSYNEQFFGPGTRLTVL.

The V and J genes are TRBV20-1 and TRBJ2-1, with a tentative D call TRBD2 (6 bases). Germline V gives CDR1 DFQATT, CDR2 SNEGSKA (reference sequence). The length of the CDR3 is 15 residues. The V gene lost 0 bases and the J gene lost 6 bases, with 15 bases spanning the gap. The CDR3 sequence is CSARDLSGWGNEQFF. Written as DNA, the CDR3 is TGCAGTGCTAGAGATCTAAGCGGGTGGGGCAATGAGCAGTTCTTC.

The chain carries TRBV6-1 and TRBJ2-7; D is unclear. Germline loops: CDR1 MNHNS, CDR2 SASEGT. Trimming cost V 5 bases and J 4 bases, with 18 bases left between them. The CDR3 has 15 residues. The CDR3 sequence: CASSSPRRRAYEQYF. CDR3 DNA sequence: TGTGCCAGCAGTTCCCCCCGTAGACGGGCTTACGAGCAGTACTTC.

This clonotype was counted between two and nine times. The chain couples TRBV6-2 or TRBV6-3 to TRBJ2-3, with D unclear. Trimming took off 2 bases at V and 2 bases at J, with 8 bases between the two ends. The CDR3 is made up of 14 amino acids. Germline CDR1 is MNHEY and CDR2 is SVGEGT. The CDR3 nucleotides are TGTGCCAGCAGTTACCCTCGTTCCACAGATACGCAGTATTTT. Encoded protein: CASSYPRSTDTQYF.

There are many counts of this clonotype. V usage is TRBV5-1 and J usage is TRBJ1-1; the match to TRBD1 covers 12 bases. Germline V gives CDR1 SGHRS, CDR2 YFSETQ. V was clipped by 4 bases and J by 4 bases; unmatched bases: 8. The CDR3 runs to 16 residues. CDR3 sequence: CASSPGTGGAGTEAFF. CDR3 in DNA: TGCGCCAGCAGCCCCGGGACAGGGGGCGCCGGCACTGAAGCTTTCTTT.

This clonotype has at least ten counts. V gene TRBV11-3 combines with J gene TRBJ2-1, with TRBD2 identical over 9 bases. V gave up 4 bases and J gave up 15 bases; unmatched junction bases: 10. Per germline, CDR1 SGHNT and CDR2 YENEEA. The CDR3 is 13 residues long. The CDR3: CASSYIGSGSMFF. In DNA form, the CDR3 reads TGTGCCAGCAGCTATATAGGTAGCGGGAGTATGTTCTTC.

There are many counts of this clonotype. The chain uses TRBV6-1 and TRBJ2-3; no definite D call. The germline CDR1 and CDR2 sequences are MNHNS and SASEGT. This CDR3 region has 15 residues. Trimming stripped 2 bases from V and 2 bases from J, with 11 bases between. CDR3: CASSEFRGPTDTQYF. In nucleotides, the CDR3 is TGTGCCAGCAGTGAATTTCGCGGCCCCACAGATACGCAGTATTTT.